This T cell receptor (beta chain) was captured by sequencing in a study of blood T cell repertoires in COVID-19. Study in general: The analysed material was cDNA or gDNA that came from T cells, B-cell-depleted T cells, or PBMCs.

The authors' processing: How many nucleated cells were present was estimated from reference gene primer amplification. Generated by immunoSEQ multiplex PCR, the TCRdb table keeps only in-frame clones and is missing some. The V and J calls and clone size come from that table; D and trimming were worked out from the DNA. Of approximately 470,000 clones in the sample, around 87% were seen once. Looked up from germline, CDR1 is SGHTA and CDR2 is FQGNSA. Trimming took off 5 bases at V and 7 bases at J, with 21 bases between the two ends. This CDR3 contains 16 residues. Cohorts were based on clinical histories the participants reported.

Material for sequencing was PBMCs or T cells enriched from blood (not recorded which). V usage is TRBV7-2 and J usage is TRBJ2-1; D may be TRBD2 (6 bases). The clonotype originates from a woman aged 18-29 years who had recovered from COVID-19. CDR3: CASSPPGLTSGNEQFF. CDR3 in DNA: TGTGCCAGCAGCCCTCCGGGACTTACCAGTGGGAATGAGCAGTTCTTC.